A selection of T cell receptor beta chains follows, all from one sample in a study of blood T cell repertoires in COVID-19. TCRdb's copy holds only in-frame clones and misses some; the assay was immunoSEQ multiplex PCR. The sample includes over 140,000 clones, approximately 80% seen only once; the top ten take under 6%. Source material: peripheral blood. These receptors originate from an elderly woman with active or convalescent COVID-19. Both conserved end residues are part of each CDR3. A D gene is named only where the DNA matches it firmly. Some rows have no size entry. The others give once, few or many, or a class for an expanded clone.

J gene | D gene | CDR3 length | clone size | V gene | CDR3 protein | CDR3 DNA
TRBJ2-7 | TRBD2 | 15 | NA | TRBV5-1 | CASSFSRGATYEQYF | TGCGCCAGCAGCTTCTCGCGGGGGGCAACCTACGAGCAGTACTTC
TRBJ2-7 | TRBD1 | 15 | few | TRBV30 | CAWRSRGTGTYEQYF | TGTGCCTGGAGGTCCCGCGGGACAGGAACCTACGAGCAGTACTTC
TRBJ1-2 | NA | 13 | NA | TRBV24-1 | CATSERTVSGYTF | TGTGCCACCAGTGAAAGGACAGTCTCAGGCTACACCTTC
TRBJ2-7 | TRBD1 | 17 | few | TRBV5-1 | CASSLSPNPGQDLEQYF | TGCGCCAGCAGCTTAAGCCCAAACCCGGGACAGGACCTCGAGCAGTACTTC
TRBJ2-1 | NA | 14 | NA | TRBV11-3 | CASSLRERKNEQFF | TGTGCCAGCAGCCTGAGGGAACGGAAGAATGAGCAGTTCTTC
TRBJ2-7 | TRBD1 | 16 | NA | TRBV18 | CASSPWGQGKTYEQYF | TGTGCCAGCTCACCTTGGGGACAGGGAAAGACCTACGAGCAGTACTTC
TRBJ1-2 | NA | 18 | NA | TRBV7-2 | CASSLGSGKERVYYGYTF | TGTGCCAGCAGCCTCGGGTCAGGGAAGGAAAGGGTTTACTATGGCTACACCTTC
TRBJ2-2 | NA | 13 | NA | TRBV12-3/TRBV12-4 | CASSQGLSGELFF | TGTGCCAGCAGTCAGGGACTGTCCGGGGAGCTGTTTTTT
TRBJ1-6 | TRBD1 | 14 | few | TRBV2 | CASSPQGVRSPLHF | TGTGCCAGCAGCCCACAGGGGGTGCGTTCACCCCTCCACTTT
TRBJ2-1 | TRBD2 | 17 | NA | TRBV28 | CASSFLLRGGSYNEQFF | TGTGCCAGCAGTTTTTTATTGCGGGGGGGCTCCTACAATGAGCAGTTCTTC
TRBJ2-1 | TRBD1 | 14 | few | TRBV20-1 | CSASYGQGAFEQFF | TGCAGTGCTAGTTACGGACAGGGGGCCTTCGAGCAGTTCTTC
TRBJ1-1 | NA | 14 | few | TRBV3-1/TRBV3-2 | CASSQGTVNTEAFF | TGTGCCAGCAGCCAAGGGACAGTGAACACTGAAGCTTTCTTT
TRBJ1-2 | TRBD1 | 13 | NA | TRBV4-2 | CASSQDRGGGYTF | TGTGCCAGCAGCCAGGACAGGGGTGGAGGCTACACCTTC
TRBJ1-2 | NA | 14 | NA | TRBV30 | CAWSMTTTNYGYTF | TGTGCCTGGTCGATGACAACCACTAACTATGGCTACACCTTC
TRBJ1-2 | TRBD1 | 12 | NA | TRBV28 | CASRTGIYGYTF | TGTGCCAGCAGGACAGGGATTTATGGCTACACCTTC
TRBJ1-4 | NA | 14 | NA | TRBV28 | CASSPGSRHEKLFF | TGTGCCAGCAGTCCGGGATCACGCCATGAAAAACTGTTTTTT
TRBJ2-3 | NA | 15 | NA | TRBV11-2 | CASSEHATGSDTQYF | TGTGCCAGCAGCGAACACGCTACGGGATCAGATACGCAGTATTTT
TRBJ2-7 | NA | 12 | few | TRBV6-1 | CASSQSAGEQYF | TGTGCCAGCAGTCAGTCAGCAGGGGAGCAGTACTTC
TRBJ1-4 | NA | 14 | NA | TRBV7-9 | CASHGGTTNEKLFF | TGTGCCAGCCACGGGGGGACAACTAATGAAAAACTGTTTTTT
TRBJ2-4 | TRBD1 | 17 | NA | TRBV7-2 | CASSLSSGTGTSNIQYF | TGTGCCAGCAGCTTATCTTCTGGGACAGGGACCTCAAACATTCAGTACTTC
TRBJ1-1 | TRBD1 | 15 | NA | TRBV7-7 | CARCLAGTENTEAFF | TGTGCTAGATGCCTGGCCGGGACAGAAAACACTGAAGCTTTCTTT
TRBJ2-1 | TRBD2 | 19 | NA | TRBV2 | CASRRNVGLAGERRDEQFF | TGTGCCAGCAGGCGCAACGTCGGACTAGCGGGGGAGCGAAGGGATGAGCAGTTCTTC